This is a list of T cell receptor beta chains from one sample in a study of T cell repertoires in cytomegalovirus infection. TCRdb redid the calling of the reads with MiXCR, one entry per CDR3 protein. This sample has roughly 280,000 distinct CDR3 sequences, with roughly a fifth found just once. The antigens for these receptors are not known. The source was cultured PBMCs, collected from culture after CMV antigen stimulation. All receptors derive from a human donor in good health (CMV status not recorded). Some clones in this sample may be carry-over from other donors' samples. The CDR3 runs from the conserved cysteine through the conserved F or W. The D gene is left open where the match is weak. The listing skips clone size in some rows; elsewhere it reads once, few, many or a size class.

CDR3aa: CASSQAPHTEAFF
CDR3nt: TGTGCCAGCAGCCAGGCGCCTCACACTGAAGCTTTCTTT
d_gene: -
abundance: few
j_gene: TRBJ1-1
v_gene: TRBV9

CDR3aa: CSARGDRGPYEQYF
CDR3nt: TGCAGTGCTAGAGGGGACAGGGGCCCCTACGAGCAGTACTTC
d_gene: TRBD1
abundance: -
j_gene: TRBJ2-7
v_gene: TRBV20-1

CDR3aa: CAIETEQFF
CDR3nt: TGTGCCATAGAGACAGAGCAGTTCTTC
d_gene: -
abundance: few
j_gene: TRBJ2-1
v_gene: TRBV12-3/TRBV12-4

CDR3aa: CASSRTGLINEQFF
CDR3nt: TGTGCCAGTAGTAGGACCGGACTGATCAATGAGCAGTTCTTC
d_gene: -
abundance: -
j_gene: TRBJ2-1
v_gene: TRBV19

CDR3aa: CASSAPRERDNYGYTF
CDR3nt: TGTGCCAGCAGCGCCCCCCGGGAGAGGGATAACTATGGCTACACCTTC
d_gene: -
abundance: few
j_gene: TRBJ1-2
v_gene: TRBV7-9

CDR3aa: CASSSDPRLAETQYF
CDR3nt: TGTGCCAGCAGCTCCGACCCCCGACTAGCGGAGACCCAGTACTTC
d_gene: TRBD2
abundance: few
j_gene: TRBJ2-5
v_gene: TRBV7-9

CDR3aa: CASSPRRAGGEYQETQYF
CDR3nt: TGTGCCAGCAGTCCCCGTAGAGCGGGGGGGGAGTACCAAGAGACCCAGTACTTC
d_gene: TRBD2
abundance: -
j_gene: TRBJ2-5
v_gene: TRBV6-2/TRBV6-3

CDR3aa: CASSPTGGTDTQYF
CDR3nt: TGTGCCAGCAGCCCTACAGGGGGAACAGATACGCAGTATTTT
d_gene: TRBD1
abundance: many
j_gene: TRBJ2-3
v_gene: TRBV7-3

CDR3aa: CSARDGTGSYEQYF
CDR3nt: TGCAGTGCTAGAGACGGGACAGGGAGCTACGAGCAGTACTTC
d_gene: TRBD1
abundance: -
j_gene: TRBJ2-7
v_gene: TRBV20-1

CDR3aa: CASRREPTYNEQFF
CDR3nt: TGTGCCAGCAGGCGGGAACCTACCTACAATGAGCAGTTCTTC
d_gene: -
abundance: -
j_gene: TRBJ2-1
v_gene: TRBV6-2/TRBV6-3

CDR3aa: CASRGLAGAHEQYF
CDR3nt: TGTGCCAGCAGAGGACTAGCGGGAGCCCACGAGCAGTACTTC
d_gene: TRBD2
abundance: -
j_gene: TRBJ2-7
v_gene: TRBV28

CDR3aa: CASSPGRYTGELFF
CDR3nt: TGCGCCAGCAGCCCTGGCCGATACACCGGGGAGCTGTTTTTT
d_gene: -
abundance: many
j_gene: TRBJ2-2
v_gene: TRBV4-1

CDR3aa: CASSSRRQGVMNTEAFF
CDR3nt: TGCGCCAGCAGCTCACGAAGACAGGGGGTAATGAACACTGAAGCTTTCTTT
d_gene: TRBD1
abundance: -
j_gene: TRBJ1-1
v_gene: TRBV5-1

CDR3aa: CASRPGEGAKNIQYF
CDR3nt: TGTGCCAGCAGACCGGGAGAGGGGGCCAAAAACATTCAGTACTTC
d_gene: -
abundance: few
j_gene: TRBJ2-4
v_gene: TRBV6-1

CDR3aa: CASSLTPYTIYF
CDR3nt: TGTGCCAGCAGCTTAACCCCCTACACCATATATTTT
d_gene: -
abundance: many
j_gene: TRBJ1-3
v_gene: TRBV7-2

CDR3aa: CASSLESGYEQYF
CDR3nt: TGTGCCAGCAGCTTAGAGTCAGGCTACGAGCAGTACTTC
d_gene: -
abundance: many
j_gene: TRBJ2-7
v_gene: TRBV7-6

CDR3aa: CATGTNTGELFF
CDR3nt: TGTGCCACCGGGACGAACACCGGGGAGCTGTTTTTT
d_gene: -
abundance: -
j_gene: TRBJ2-2
v_gene: TRBV6-5

CDR3aa: CASSPRPPSGVNNEQFF
CDR3nt: TGTGCCAGCAGTCCCCGACCCCCTAGCGGGGTTAACAATGAGCAGTTCTTC
d_gene: TRBD2
abundance: few
j_gene: TRBJ2-1
v_gene: TRBV12-3/TRBV12-4

CDR3aa: CASSSWLVGQGSDTQYF
CDR3nt: TGTGCCAGCAGTTCTTGGCTCGTCGGACAGGGGTCAGATACGCAGTATTTT
d_gene: TRBD1
abundance: -
j_gene: TRBJ2-3
v_gene: TRBV6-6

CDR3aa: CASSPPDTEAFF
CDR3nt: TGTGCCAGCAGCCCCCCCGACACTGAAGCTTTCTTT
d_gene: -
abundance: few
j_gene: TRBJ1-1
v_gene: TRBV6-1

CDR3aa: CASRREGLSDEQFF
CDR3nt: TGTGCCAGCAGGCGGGAGGGCCTTTCCGATGAGCAGTTCTTC
d_gene: TRBD2
abundance: many
j_gene: TRBJ2-1
v_gene: TRBV2

CDR3aa: CASSLDGGGPGEQFF
CDR3nt: TGTGCCAGCAGCTTAGATGGGGGAGGGCCAGGAGAGCAGTTCTTC
d_gene: TRBD2
abundance: many
j_gene: TRBJ2-1
v_gene: TRBV7-2

CDR3aa: CSARTTDTQYF
CDR3nt: TGCAGTGCTAGGACCACAGATACGCAGTATTTT
d_gene: -
abundance: many
j_gene: TRBJ2-3
v_gene: TRBV20-1

CDR3aa: CASSGRTPNTEAFF
CDR3nt: TGTGCCAGCAGCGGTCGGACACCGAACACTGAAGCTTTCTTT
d_gene: -
abundance: many
j_gene: TRBJ1-1
v_gene: TRBV7-9

CDR3aa: CASSVRSGPDTDTQYF
CDR3nt: TGCGCCAGCAGCGTCCGGTCCGGGCCAGACACAGATACGCAGTATTTT
d_gene: -
abundance: -
j_gene: TRBJ2-3
v_gene: TRBV4-1

CDR3aa: CALHLGARDSPLHF
CDR3nt: TGTGCTTTGCATCTAGGGGCCAGGGATTCACCCCTCCACTTT
d_gene: -
abundance: few
j_gene: TRBJ1-6
v_gene: TRBV7-9

CDR3aa: CASSLPGRDYGYTF
CDR3nt: TGTGCCAGCAGCTTACCGGGACGAGACTATGGCTACACCTTC
d_gene: -
abundance: medium-sized
j_gene: TRBJ1-2
v_gene: TRBV7-9

CDR3aa: CASRTGEGQPQHF
CDR3nt: TGTGCCAGTAGGACAGGGGAGGGTCAGCCCCAGCATTTT
d_gene: TRBD1
abundance: few
j_gene: TRBJ1-5
v_gene: TRBV19

CDR3aa: CASSFWGAKTQYF
CDR3nt: TGTGCCAGCAGCTTTTGGGGCGCTAAGACCCAGTACTTC
d_gene: -
abundance: many
j_gene: TRBJ2-5
v_gene: TRBV7-2

CDR3aa: CSVSGPSTEAFF
CDR3nt: TGCAGCGTGAGTGGGCCGTCCACTGAAGCTTTCTTT
d_gene: -
abundance: -
j_gene: TRBJ1-1
v_gene: TRBV29-1

CDR3aa: CASSLAGPENQPQHF
CDR3nt: TGTGCCAGCAGCTTAGCCGGCCCAGAGAATCAGCCCCAGCATTTT
d_gene: -
abundance: many
j_gene: TRBJ1-5
v_gene: TRBV7-2

CDR3aa: CASSLSTMNTGELFF
CDR3nt: TGTGCCAGCAGCTTATCCACGATGAACACCGGGGAGCTGTTTTTT
d_gene: -
abundance: many
j_gene: TRBJ2-2
v_gene: TRBV7-2

CDR3aa: CASSPRRLAGLSSYNEQFF
CDR3nt: TGTGCCAGCAGCCCACGCCGACTAGCGGGCCTGAGCTCCTACAATGAGCAGTTCTTC
d_gene: TRBD2
abundance: many
j_gene: TRBJ2-1
v_gene: TRBV7-6

CDR3aa: CASSLGGGGSTDTQYF
CDR3nt: TGTGCCAGCAGCTTAGGGGGCGGGGGAAGCACAGATACGCAGTATTTT
d_gene: TRBD2
abundance: few
j_gene: TRBJ2-3
v_gene: TRBV7-2

CDR3aa: CASSSGLSGTEAFF
CDR3nt: TGTGCCAGCAGCTCAGGCCTGTCAGGTACTGAAGCTTTCTTT
d_gene: -
abundance: -
j_gene: TRBJ1-1
v_gene: TRBV7-4

CDR3aa: CATEDRARYTF
CDR3nt: TGTGCCACAGAGGACAGGGCGCGCTACACCTTC
d_gene: TRBD1
abundance: -
j_gene: TRBJ1-2
v_gene: TRBV10-3

CDR3aa: CASSLLTPQGMNTEAFF
CDR3nt: TGTGCCAGCAGTTTACTGACCCCTCAGGGCATGAACACTGAAGCTTTCTTT
d_gene: -
abundance: -
j_gene: TRBJ1-1
v_gene: TRBV27

CDR3aa: CASSSGTGDYEQYF
CDR3nt: TGTGCCAGCAGCTCCGGGACAGGAGATTACGAGCAGTACTTC
d_gene: TRBD1
abundance: -
j_gene: TRBJ2-7
v_gene: TRBV7-2

CDR3aa: CASSSNTDSTDTQYF
CDR3nt: TGTGCCAGCTCATCTAACACCGACAGCACAGATACGCAGTATTTT
d_gene: -
abundance: -
j_gene: TRBJ2-3
v_gene: TRBV18

CDR3aa: CSAPRTNPTPDTQYF
CDR3nt: TGCAGTGCACCAAGGACGAACCCGACCCCAGATACGCAGTATTTT
d_gene: -
abundance: -
j_gene: TRBJ2-3
v_gene: TRBV20-1

CDR3aa: CASSSQGPSYEQYF
CDR3nt: TGTGCCAGCAGCTCACAGGGCCCCTCCTACGAGCAGTACTTC
d_gene: -
abundance: -
j_gene: TRBJ2-7
v_gene: TRBV5-4

CDR3aa: CASSLSGQDQETQYF
CDR3nt: TGTGCCAGCAGTTTATCGGGACAGGATCAAGAGACCCAGTACTTC
d_gene: TRBD1
abundance: few
j_gene: TRBJ2-5
v_gene: TRBV27